What follows are 12 T cell receptor beta chains derived from one specimen sequenced in a study of CD8 T cells in ankylosing spondylitis. MiXCR was run by TCRdb on the 5' RACE reads, yielding one entry per CDR3 protein. This table has approximately 250,000 distinct CDR3 sequences, around 32% appearing once. Sequencing used blood, either unsorted or a sorted T cell fraction (not recorded which). The source of these receptors is a male donor with ankylosing spondylitis or in good health (not recorded which).

In this sample, this clonotype turned up a few times. The V gene is TRBV7-6, the J gene TRBJ2-7; no firm D call. Germline CDR1 SGHVS, CDR2 FNYEAQ. CDR3 size: 12 residues. Trimming cost V 5 bases and J 4 bases, with 9 bases left between them. The CDR3: CASSDHNYEQYF. The CDR3 DNA sequence: TGTGCCAGCAGCGATCATAATTACGAGCAGTACTTC.

This clonotype appeared a few times. This chain connects TRBV12-3 or TRBV12-4 to TRBJ1-2; tentatively, D is TRBD1 (6 bases). This CDR3 spans 11 amino acids. V gave up 6 bases and J gave up 11 bases, with 13 bases separating them. The CDR3 is CASRTSRGYTF. The CDR3 DNA sequence: TGTGCCAGCAGAACCTCAAGGGGGTACACCTTC.

This clonotype was observed a handful of times. The chain recombines TRBV6-1 with TRBJ2-1; TRBD1 matches 10 bases. The germline gives CDR1 MNHNS, CDR2 SASEGT. Losses at the gene ends were 6 bases for V and 9 bases for J; bases not matched to a gene: 8. The CDR3 is 14 amino acids. CDR3 residues: CASRGTGANGEQFF. DNA for the CDR3: TGTGCCAGCAGAGGGACAGGGGCAAATGGTGAGCAGTTCTTC.

This clonotype has a handful of counts. The chain carries TRBV7-6 and TRBJ2-7; 9 bases line up with TRBD2. Losses at the gene ends were 5 bases for V and 5 bases for J; bases not matched to a gene: 10. This CDR3 is built from 15 residues. Germline CDR1 reads SGHVS; CDR2 reads FNYEAQ. CDR3 nucleotide sequence: TGTGCCAGCAGCCCCCGCTCTAGCGGGGACCACGAGCAGTACTTC. It translates to CASSPRSSGDHEQYF.

The chain employs TRBV29-1 and TRBJ2-5; a weak D match, TRBD1 (6 bases). With 1 base removed from V and 5 bases from J, the gap between germline ends came to 8 bases. The CDR3 is 12 residues long. From germline, CDR1 is SQVTM and CDR2 ANQGSEA. CDR3 residues: CSVEAGVETQYF. The DNA for the CDR3 is TGCAGCGTTGAAGCAGGGGTTGAGACCCAGTACTTC.

The chain joins TRBV5-5 to TRBJ2-1; 9 nucleotides align to TRBD1. Germline assignment: CDR1 SGHKS and CDR2 YYEKEE (reference sequence). This CDR3 has 14 residues. The ends lost 4 bases at V and 12 bases at J; junction bases unmatched: 11. The CDR3 here is CASSGPGQGFGQFF. The CDR3 DNA follows: TGTGCCAGCAGCGGACCGGGACAGGGATTTGGGCAGTTCTTC.

The rearrangement joins TRBV20-1 to TRBJ2-5; 9 bases map to TRBD2. The germline gives CDR1 DFQATT, CDR2 SNEGSKA (reference sequence). V shed 5 bases, J shed 3 bases, and the junction held 10 bases outside the gene matches. The CDR3 extends over 15 amino acids. CDR3 in DNA: TGCAGTGCTTGGCCCGGGACTAGCCAAAAAGAGACCCAGTACTTC. It encodes CSAWPGTSQKETQYF.

This clonotype has a handful of counts. The chain links TRBV5-1 to TRBJ2-1, with D possibly being TRBD2 (5 bases). V was pared by 7 bases and J by 0 bases, with 17 bases between. The CDR3 has 16 residues. In germline, CDR1 is SGHRS, CDR2 YFSETQ. The CDR3 sequence: CASSLGGSSSYNEQFF. CDR3 DNA sequence: TGCGCCAGCTCTCTCGGCGGGTCGAGCTCCTACAATGAGCAGTTCTTC.

The chain joins TRBV3-1 to TRBJ2-3; possibly TRBD1 for D (6 bases). This CDR3 has 18 residues. Germline V gene sequence: CDR1 LGHDT, CDR2 YNNKEL (reference sequence). V was shortened by 3 bases and J by 2 bases, with 21 bases between the two germline ends. CDR3 coding DNA: TGTGCCAGCAGCCATTACTTCGGGCCCGGGACAATCACAGATACGCAGTATTTT. Its protein product is CASSHYFGPGTITDTQYF.

Notes on this clonotype: This may stem from a read error, because a much larger clone lies one nucleotide away. The J gene is TRBJ2-5, the V gene TRBV20-1; D is possibly TRBD1 (6 bases). The V end lost 7 bases, the J end lost 5 bases, and 17 bases lay between the germline ends. The CDR3 is 13 residues long. The germline V gene encodes CDR1 DFQATT and CDR2 SNEGSKA (reference sequence). Written as DNA, the CDR3 is TGCAGTGTGAGGGATCCAGGGGCTGAGACCCAGTACTTC. Its protein product is CSVRDPGAETQYF.

V usage is TRBV3-1 and J usage is TRBJ2-6; D could derive from TRBD1 or TRBD2 (5 bases each). Germline V gives CDR1 LGHDT, CDR2 YNNKEL (reference sequence). The CDR3 consists of 19 residues. Trimming cost V 6 bases and J 0 bases, with 21 bases left between them. Written as DNA, the CDR3 is TGTGCCAGCAGTCCCCCTATTAGCGACAGACTCTCTGGGGCCAACGTCCTGACTTTC. This gives the protein CASSPPISDRLSGANVLTF.

V usage is TRBV12-3 or TRBV12-4 and J usage is TRBJ1-2, with a possible D match to TRBD1 (6 bases). The CDR3 has 14 residues. V was cut by 3 bases and J by 0 bases, with 8 bases left in between. The CDR3 DNA reads TGTGCCAGCAGTTTTAGGGGGGCTAACTATGGCTACACCTTC. This gives the protein CASSFRGANYGYTF.